One and the same sample provided the 17 T cell receptor beta chains below, sequenced in a study of blood T cells in healthy people across ages. Primed by a sample-barcoded 5' primer and a J-beta primer mix, a second PCR proceeded for about 7 to 11 cycles. From the 5' RACE reads, TCRdb called clonotypes with MiXCR, one entry per CDR3 protein. The table has 550,000 to 750,000 distinct CDR3 sequences, 20% to 25% seen once; the top ten hold roughly 3.4%. The sequencing input was blood. These receptors all come from a man between 65 and 80 years old in good health.

The V and J genes are TRBV10-3 and TRBJ2-5, with unresolved D. With the DNA end fitting TRBJ2-1 better, the J assignment may be wrong. Germline V gene sequence: CDR1 ENHRY, CDR2 SYGVKD. The length of the CDR3 is 14 residues. The CDR3 DNA reads as TGTGCCATCAGTTCCAATCAGAAATCCAATGAGCAGTTCTTC. This sequence encodes CAISSNQKSNEQFF.

This clonotype was recorded a few times. This chain connects TRBV19 to TRBJ1-1; D is possibly TRBD1 (6 bases). Trimming took off 7 bases at V and 4 bases at J, with 16 bases between the two ends. The CDR3 length is 14 residues. Germline CDR1 LNHDA, CDR2 SQIVND (reference sequence). The CDR3 reads CASTPVGGLTEAFF. CDR3 nucleotide sequence: TGTGCCAGTACCCCCGTGGGGGGGCTCACTGAAGCTTTCTTT.

The CDR3 sequence: CASSVQGREQYF. The CDR3 DNA follows: TGTGCCAGCAGTGTTCAGGGACGCGAGCAGTACTTC. J is TRBJ2-5 and V is TRBV2; D is possibly TRBD1 or TRBD2 (5 bases each). With the DNA end fitting TRBJ2-7 better, the J assignment may be wrong. This CDR3 has 12 amino acids. Looked up from germline, CDR1 is SNHLY and CDR2 is FYNNEI.

The chain carries TRBV20-1 and TRBJ2-5; D unresolved. The CDR3 extends over 12 amino acids. V gave up 0 bases and J gave up 5 bases, with 7 bases separating them. The V gene's germline CDR1 is DFQATT and CDR2 SNEGSKA (reference sequence). CDR3 nucleotides: TGCAGTGCTAGAGATGCTCAGGAGACCCAGTACTTC. Translating it yields CSARDAQETQYF.

The chain combines TRBV19 with TRBJ2-1; TRBD1 aligns across 7 bases. The CDR3 is 15 amino acids. V lost 5 bases and J lost 1; bases outside the gene matches: 5. Germline assignment: CDR1 LNHDA and CDR2 SQIVND (reference sequence). In nucleotides, the CDR3 is TGTGCCAGTAGTGTCCAGGGGGTGTCCTACAATGAGCAGTTCTTC. Translating it yields CASSVQGVSYNEQFF.

This clonotype was counted only a few times. This sequence joins TRBV27 and TRBJ1-6, with D uncertain. V dropped 5 bases and J dropped 7 bases, with 12 bases sitting between them. Germline CDR1 is MNHEY and CDR2 is SMNVEV (reference sequence). The CDR3 covers 14 residues. CDR3: CASSNPSVNSPLHF. In nucleotides, the CDR3 is TGTGCCAGCAGTAACCCCTCCGTCAATTCACCCCTCCACTTT.

This clonotype was detected a few times. The chain is built from TRBV7-3 and TRBJ2-3; no clear D. From germline, CDR1 is SGHTA and CDR2 FQGTGA. V was shortened by 4 bases and J by 2 bases, with 7 bases between the two germline ends. The CDR3 sequence is 13 residues long. The CDR3 sequence is CASSSRITDTQYF. CDR3 nucleotides: TGTGCCAGCAGCTCGCGGATCACAGATACGCAGTATTTT.

This chain joins TRBV7-2 and TRBJ2-7; tentatively, D is TRBD1 or TRBD2 (6 bases each). The germline CDR1 and CDR2 sequences are SGHTA and FQGNSA. The germline V and J ends were trimmed by 2 bases and 4 bases, with 21 bases remaining between them. This CDR3 contains 17 residues. The CDR3 DNA sequence: TGTGCCAGCAGCTTATTGAGTGGGGGGCCGAACAGATACGAGCAGTACTTC. It translates to CASSLLSGGPNRYEQYF.

This clonotype was detected only a few times. The chain recombines TRBV6-2 or TRBV6-3 with TRBJ2-7, with 9 bases that match TRBD2. The ends lost 7 bases at V and 0 bases at J; junction bases unmatched: 16. Per germline, CDR1 MNHEY and CDR2 SVGEGT. This CDR3 comprises 18 residues. DNA for the CDR3: TGTGCCAGCACCAGACCCCCGGGTCTAGCGGGGTTCTCCTACGAGCAGTACTTC. It is translated as CASTRPPGLAGFSYEQYF.

This clonotype has only a few counts. The chain combines TRBV20-1 with TRBJ2-3; 9 bases are a match to TRBD2. This CDR3 is 15 amino acids long. V shed 3 bases and J 2 bases; nucleotides not matched to a gene: 6. The germline V gene encodes CDR1 DFQATT and CDR2 SNEGSKA (reference sequence). The CDR3 coding sequence is TGCAGTGCTAGTGGCGCGGGAGGGAACACAGATACGCAGTATTTT. Translating gives CSASGAGGNTDTQYF.

The V and J genes are TRBV7-8 and TRBJ2-1; 12 bases align to TRBD2. The CDR3 is 16 amino acids. Germline V gives CDR1 SGHVS, CDR2 FQNEAQ. V trimming: 0 bases; J trimming: 12 bases; junction bases outside the gene matches: 9. CDR3 loop: CASSLAGGLAGGPQFF. In DNA, the CDR3 is TGTGCCAGCAGCTTAGCGGGGGGACTAGCGGGCGGACCGCAGTTCTTC.

Many counts were recorded for this clonotype. This chain connects TRBV25-1 to TRBJ2-1, with TRBD2 matching over 8 bases. J lost 3 bases, V lost 5 bases, and 9 bases had no gene match. Germline V lookup: CDR1 MGHDK, CDR2 SYGVNS. The CDR3 extends over 16 amino acids. CDR3 residues: CASSSAGLGFYNEQFF. CDR3 sequence (DNA): TGTGCCAGCAGTTCCGCGGGACTAGGGTTCTACAATGAGCAGTTCTTC.

In this sample, this clonotype turned up a few times. V gene TRBV28 combines with J gene TRBJ2-7; D may correspond to TRBD1 or TRBD2 (5 bases each). Trimming removed 5 bases at V and 9 bases at J, with 20 bases between. Per germline, CDR1 MDHEN and CDR2 SYDVKM. This CDR3 spans 14 amino acids. CDR3 loop: CASSTGDGILGQYF. For the CDR3, the DNA is TGTGCCAGCAGTACCGGGGACGGTATACTGGGGCAGTACTTC.

This chain links TRBV20-1 with TRBJ1-2; a weak D match, TRBD1 (6 bases). The CDR3 loop spans 13 amino acids. The germline gives CDR1 DFQATT, CDR2 SNEGSKA (reference sequence). The V gene lost 3 bases and the J gene lost 6 bases, with 14 bases spanning the gap. For the CDR3, the DNA is TGCAGTGCTAGGAACAGGGAGGGCGATGGCTACACCTTC. This translates into CSARNREGDGYTF.

The rearrangement links TRBV24-1 to TRBJ2-5; TRBD2 might be the D (6 bases). V dropped 4 bases and J dropped 1 base, with 12 bases sitting between them. Germline loops: CDR1 KGHDR, CDR2 SFDVKD. CDR3 length equals 15 residues. The CDR3 DNA reads as TGTGCCACCAGTGACCCGGGACTGCTCCAAGAGACCCAGTACTTC. This translates into CATSDPGLLQETQYF.

The CDR3 here is CASSTGQSTGELFF. The DNA of the CDR3 is TGCGCCAGCAGCACCGGACAGTCCACCGGGGAGCTGTTTTTT. V usage is TRBV5-1 and J usage is TRBJ2-2; D is perhaps TRBD1 (6 bases). Trimming cost V 4 bases and J 4 bases, with 11 bases left between them. The germline CDR1 and CDR2 sequences are SGHRS and YFSETQ. The CDR3 is made up of 14 amino acids.

V and J are TRBV4-1 and TRBJ2-5; the match to TRBD2 covers 14 bases. The end of the DNA fits TRBJ2-1 better, so the J call may be wrong. The CDR3 runs to 17 residues. Germline loops: CDR1 MGHRA, CDR2 YSYEKL. The CDR3 region is CASSQGPGTSGRGEQFF. CDR3 coding DNA: TGCGCCAGCAGCCAAGGGCCTGGGACTAGCGGGAGAGGTGAGCAGTTCTTC.